The 32 T cell receptor beta chains presented below share a single source sample, sequenced in a study of shared clonotypes between healthy human individuals. TCRdb's copy holds only in-frame clones and misses some; the assay was immunoSEQ multiplex PCR. The data hold under 2.5 million clones, with approximately 90% observed a single time. Source material: naive CD4+ T cells from PBMCs. Stated subset: CD45RA+ positively selected. The source of these receptors is a man younger than 35 in good health. Some clones in this sample may be carry-over from other donors' samples.

This rearrangement joins TRBV6-1 to TRBJ1-2, with a weak D call TRBD1 (5 bases). CDR1 is MNHNS, CDR2 SASEGT, per germline. This CDR3 comprises 14 residues. V lost 7 bases and J lost 7, with 19 bases in between. The CDR3: CASNAFQGLGGYTF. CDR3 bases: TGTGCCAGCAACGCCTTTCAGGGTCTCGGTGGCTACACCTTC.

This clone was observed a single time. This CDR3 is also generated by other DNA sequences in the sample. The gene calls are TRBV18 and TRBJ2-7, with 9 bases matching TRBD1. V lost 3 bases and J lost 1; bases outside the gene matches: 4. From germline, CDR1 is KGHSH and CDR2 LQKENI. This CDR3 has 15 residues. The CDR3 DNA sequence: TGTGCCAGCTCACCCGGGACAGGGTTTTCCTACGAGCAGTACTTC. This gives the protein CASSPGTGFSYEQYF.

Here the CDR3 reads CASRTDSWGTDTQYF. CDR3 bases: TGTGCCAGCAGGACCGATTCGTGGGGCACAGATACGCAGTATTTT. The V call is TRBV25-1, the J call TRBJ2-3; D remains unclear. The CDR3 consists of 15 residues. Trimming left V 6 bases short and J 1 base short, with 14 bases between. CDR1 and CDR2 (germline): MGHDK, SYGVNS.

The genes are TRBV9 and TRBJ2-1; D may be TRBD1 or TRBD2 (6 bases each). V shed 0 bases and J shed 4 bases, with 14 bases lying between them. The length of the CDR3 is 16 residues. The germline CDR1 and CDR2 sequences are SGDLS and YYNGEE. CDR3 sequence (DNA): TGTGCCAGCAGCGTAGGGAGGGGGGCTACTTACAATGAGCAGTTCTTC. Its translation is CASSVGRGATYNEQFF.

The rearrangement joins TRBV28 to TRBJ2-1, with D hard to call. This CDR3 is built from 12 residues. The germline gives CDR1 MDHEN, CDR2 SYDVKM. V was pared by 10 bases and J by 2 bases, with 9 bases between. The CDR3 here is CATGRTYNEQFF. Here the CDR3 DNA reads TGTGCCACCGGCAGAACCTACAATGAGCAGTTCTTC.

The rearrangement links TRBV30 to TRBJ1-1; D uncertain. The CDR3 is 13 amino acids. The germline gives CDR1 GTSNPN, CDR2 SVGIG (reference sequence). Trimming cost V 4 bases and J 0 bases, with 9 bases left between them. The CDR3 here is CAWTREMNTEAFF. The CDR3 DNA follows: TGTGCCTGGACGCGGGAGATGAACACTGAAGCTTTCTTT.

The chain is built from TRBV6-5 and TRBJ2-2; the D gene is possibly TRBD2 (5 bases). CDR3 size: 15 residues. Per germline, CDR1 MNHEY and CDR2 SVGAGI. V lost 6 bases and J lost 5, with 16 bases in between. The CDR3 spells CASRATVRGTGELFF. CDR3 bases: TGTGCCAGCAGGGCCACGGTTCGAGGGACCGGGGAGCTGTTTTTT.

CDR3 DNA: TGTGCCAGCAGTCCCGAGACAGGGCCAAATCAGCCCCAGCATTTT. This encodes CASSPETGPNQPQHF. The chain couples TRBV27 to TRBJ1-5, with TRBD1 matching 7 bases. Germline V gene data show CDR1 as MNHEY and CDR2 as SMNVEV (reference sequence). Germline trimming cut 5 bases from V and 4 bases from J; bases unmatched to any gene: 8. This CDR3 region has 15 residues.

The chain recombines TRBV7-8 with TRBJ2-1, with D perhaps matching TRBD2 (5 bases). This CDR3 contains 11 residues. Between the trimmed V and J ends, which lost 8 bases and 9 bases, there was a span of 11 bases. Germline V gene lookup returns CDR1 SGHVS and CDR2 FQNEAQ. CDR3 in amino acids: CASASSGEQFF. In DNA form, the CDR3 reads TGTGCCAGCGCATCCAGCGGTGAGCAGTTCTTC.

V is TRBV15 and J is TRBJ1-4; 7 bases match TRBD1. CDR3 length equals 18 residues. Germline CDR1 LNHNV, CDR2 YYDKDF (reference sequence). J was trimmed by 1 base and V by 0 bases; bases with no gene match: 8. CDR3 in amino acids: CATSRDIRGPRTNEKLFF. CDR3 in DNA: TGTGCCACCAGCAGAGATATTAGGGGGCCAAGAACTAATGAAAAACTGTTTTTT.

The chain is built from TRBV4-3 and TRBJ1-1; 7 nucleotides agree with TRBD1. The J segment lost 5 bases and the V segment lost 1 base, leaving 10 bases of the junction unmatched. The length of the CDR3 is 16 residues. The germline V gene encodes CDR1 LGHNA and CDR2 YSLEER. Here the CDR3 DNA reads TGCGCCAGCAGCCAAGTTAACAGGGGACCGTGGACTGAAGCTTTCTTT. Translating gives CASSQVNRGPWTEAFF.

This clone has only one observation. This rearrangement joins TRBV2 to TRBJ1-4, with unresolved D. The germline V and J ends were trimmed by 10 bases and 8 bases, with 11 bases remaining between them. The CDR3 has 11 residues. The germline V gene has CDR1 SNHLY and CDR2 FYNNEI. The CDR3 region is CATRRNEKLFF. The CDR3 DNA reads as TGTGCCACCAGAAGAAACGAAAAACTGTTTTTT.

The sample holds a few counts of this clone. The chain has TRBV29-1 and TRBJ1-1; 7 nucleotides agree with TRBD1. The CDR3 extends over 11 amino acids. V shed 8 bases and J 9 bases; nucleotides not matched to a gene: 9. The germline V gene encodes CDR1 SQVTM and CDR2 ANQGSEA. The CDR3 region has the DNA TGCAGCTTCCAAAACAGGGGACAAGCTTTCTTT. Amino acids: CSFQNRGQAFF.

The genes are TRBV20-1 and TRBJ2-1, with 8 positions matching TRBD2. CDR3 size: 11 residues. The ends lost 5 bases at V and 12 bases at J; junction bases unmatched: 6. Per germline, CDR1 DFQATT and CDR2 SNEGSKA (reference sequence). CDR3 nucleotide sequence: TGCAGTGCTGGCCAACTAGCGGTGCAGTTCTTC. Its translation: CSAGQLAVQFF.

Concerning this clone: The junction shows a germline mismatch at one end, possibly a read error. This chain links TRBV28 with TRBJ1-2; D gene uncertain. The CDR3 contains 12 residues. Germline CDR1 and CDR2: MDHEN and SYDVKM. The CDR3, as DNA: TGCGCCATAGCTCTTGGTAACTATGGCTACACCTTC. It encodes CAIALGNYGYTF.

The J gene is TRBJ1-1, the V gene TRBV7-8; D remains ambiguous. Trimming removed 1 base from V and 5 bases from J, with 14 bases in between. The CDR3 is 15 amino acids. From germline, CDR1 is SGHVS and CDR2 FQNEAQ. The CDR3 spells CASSLDHPSQTEAFF. DNA of the CDR3: TGTGCCAGCAGCTTAGATCACCCCTCTCAGACTGAAGCTTTCTTT. Full variable domain (missing parts from reference TRBV7-8 and TRBJ1-1): GAGVSQSPRYKVAKRGQDVALRCDPISGHVSLFWYQQALGQGPEFLTYFQNEAQLDKSGLPSDRFFAERPEGSVSTLKIQRTQQEDSAVYLCASSLDHPSQTEAFFGQGTRLTVV.

V is TRBV4-2 and J is TRBJ1-5; maybe TRBD1 (5 bases). Trimming left V 1 base short and J 4 bases short, with 11 bases between. From germline, CDR1 is LGHNA and CDR2 YNFKEQ. The CDR3 is made up of 15 amino acids. CDR3 nucleotides: TGTGCCAGCAGCCAAGGCCAGGGACGGAATCAGCCCCAGCATTTT. As protein: CASSQGQGRNQPQHF.

Comments on this clone: A junction end diverges from the germline sequence, so it may reflect a read error. The V call is TRBV2, the J call TRBJ1-4; no definite D call. From germline, CDR1 is SNHLY and CDR2 FYNNEI. The CDR3 is made up of 13 amino acids. CDR3 in amino acids: CASREVRVEKLFF. The CDR3 nucleotides are TGTGCCAGCAGAGAAGTGCGGGTGGAAAAACTGTTTTTT.

This clone has just one count. The chain couples TRBV11-3 to TRBJ2-7; D uncertain. The length of the CDR3 is 11 residues. The ends were cut back, 4 bases at V and 9 bases at J, with 10 bases in the middle. Germline-derived CDR1 and CDR2 are SGHNT and YENEEA. The CDR3 region is CASSSPTGQYF. Here the CDR3 DNA reads TGTGCCAGCAGCTCTCCAACGGGGCAGTACTTC.

This clone is a singleton in its sample. The chain carries TRBV27 and TRBJ2-7; D might be TRBD1 (5 bases). The ends were cut back, 3 bases at V and 3 bases at J, with 18 bases in the middle. The CDR3 spans 16 residues. Germline V lookup: CDR1 MNHEY, CDR2 SMNVEV (reference sequence). The CDR3 protein is CASSLAPWGSFYEQYF. The DNA for the CDR3 is TGTGCCAGCAGTTTGGCCCCATGGGGCTCCTTCTACGAGCAGTACTTC.

The gene calls are TRBV28 and TRBJ1-2, with 7 positions matching TRBD1. In germline, CDR1 is MDHEN, CDR2 SYDVKM. The ends lost 5 bases at V and 1 base at J; junction bases unmatched: 4. This CDR3 comprises 14 residues. The DNA of the CDR3 is TGTGCCAGCAGTGGGGACAGAGTTAACTATGGCTACACCTTC. This translates into CASSGDRVNYGYTF.

The chain is built from TRBV19 and TRBJ2-3; D might be TRBD2 (6 bases). CDR1 LNHDA and CDR2 SQIVND come from the germline V gene (reference sequence). The CDR3 has 15 amino acids. The germline V and J ends were trimmed by 1 base and 0 bases, with 8 bases remaining between them. The CDR3 is CASSIGRDSTDTQYF. Here the CDR3 DNA reads TGTGCCAGTAGTATAGGGCGGGACAGCACAGATACGCAGTATTTT.

The chain is built from TRBV19 and TRBJ1-5; D is possibly TRBD1 (6 bases). CDR1 LNHDA and CDR2 SQIVND come from the germline V gene (reference sequence). The CDR3 has 13 residues. Trimming left V 4 bases short and J 7 bases short, with 11 bases between. DNA for the CDR3: TGTGCCAGTAGTAGGACAGTTTTACAGCCCCAGCATTTT. Amino acid sequence: CASSRTVLQPQHF.

The chain uses TRBV30 and TRBJ2-5; a possible D gene is TRBD2 (6 bases). CDR1 and CDR2 from the germline V gene are GTSNPN and SVGIG (reference sequence). V lost 3 bases, J lost 6 bases, and 14 bases lay in between. The CDR3 loop spans 13 amino acids. CDR3 loop: CAWSGPEGQTQYF. The CDR3 bases are TGTGCCTGGAGCGGCCCGGAGGGCCAGACCCAGTACTTC.

The chain joins TRBV19 to TRBJ2-1; weak D call: TRBD2 (6 bases). The germline gives CDR1 LNHDA, CDR2 SQIVND (reference sequence). The CDR3 is 14 amino acids. V was pared by 1 base and J by 4 bases, with 8 bases between. CDR3 in DNA: TGTGCCAGTAGTATAGCGGAGGGGTACAATGAGCAGTTCTTC. Translated, it gives CASSIAEGYNEQFF.

The chain employs TRBV13 and TRBJ1-3; D may be TRBD1 (5 bases). The ends were cut back, 1 base at V and 11 bases at J, with 18 bases in the middle. CDR1 is PRHDT, CDR2 FYEKMQ, per germline (reference sequence). The CDR3 is 15 amino acids. DNA for the CDR3: TGTGCCAGCAGCTTAGCCCGCAGGGCTCAGATCCCCATATATTTT. It yields the protein CASSLARRAQIPIYF.

This chain's CDR3 is CASSTQPGRLQETQYF. In DNA, the CDR3 is TGTGCCAGCAGTACCCAACCCGGGCGGCTCCAAGAGACCCAGTACTTC. The rearrangement joins TRBV28 to TRBJ2-5, with D unclear. The CDR3 is made up of 16 amino acids. Trimming removed 5 bases from V and 1 base from J, with 17 bases in between. The germline gives CDR1 MDHEN, CDR2 SYDVKM.

DNA for the CDR3: TGCGCCAGCAGCTTGGTGAAACAAGAGACCCAGTACTTC. It is translated as CASSLVKQETQYF. V gene TRBV5-1 combines with J gene TRBJ2-5, with D hard to call. This CDR3 has 13 amino acids. V was shortened by 0 bases and J by 2 bases, with 5 bases between the two germline ends. CDR1 and CDR2 from the germline V gene are SGHRS and YFSETQ.

The chain links TRBV5-1 to TRBJ2-1, with TRBD2 identical over 14 bases. Per germline, CDR1 SGHRS and CDR2 YFSETQ. V shed 3 bases, J shed 10 bases, and the junction held 6 bases outside the gene matches. This CDR3 is 15 amino acids long. CDR3 protein: CASSSGLAGVLEQFF. Here the CDR3 DNA reads TGCGCCAGCAGCTCGGGACTAGCGGGAGTTTTGGAGCAGTTCTTC.

V gene TRBV30 combines with J gene TRBJ2-1; TRBD2 agrees at 13 bases. The V segment lost 5 bases and the J segment 7 bases; nucleotides outside the gene matches: 5. CDR3 length: 14 amino acids. Per the germline V gene, CDR1 is GTSNPN and CDR2 is SVGIG (reference sequence). The CDR3 coding sequence is TGTGCCTGGGACGGACTAGCGGGGGTAAATGAGCAGTTCTTC. This translates into CAWDGLAGVNEQFF.

The CDR3 sequence is CASSEAGNTGELFF. Here the CDR3 DNA reads TGTGCCAGCTCGGAGGCGGGGAACACCGGGGAGCTGTTTTTT. The J gene is TRBJ2-2, the V gene TRBV18; tentatively, D is TRBD2 (5 bases). The CDR3 is 14 amino acids. Germline V gene lookup returns CDR1 KGHSH and CDR2 LQKENI. V was pared by 6 bases and J by 1 base, with 9 bases between. Looking up the rest from reference TRBV18 and TRBJ2-2 gives the full variable domain: NAGVMQNPRHLVRRRGQEARLRCSPMKGHSHVYWYRQLPEEGLKFMVYLQKENIIDESGMPKERFSAEFPKEGPSILRIQQVVRGDSAAYFCASSEAGNTGELFFGEGSRLTVL.

This sequence joins TRBV7-6 and TRBJ2-2; TRBD1 matches at 8 bases. V shed 5 bases and J 1 base; nucleotides not matched to a gene: 9. CDR3 length: 17 amino acids. The V gene's germline CDR1 is SGHVS and CDR2 FNYEAQ. CDR3 region: CASSPGGRLLNTGELFF. In DNA form, the CDR3 reads TGTGCCAGCAGCCCAGGGGGCCGGCTTTTGAACACCGGGGAGCTGTTTTTT.